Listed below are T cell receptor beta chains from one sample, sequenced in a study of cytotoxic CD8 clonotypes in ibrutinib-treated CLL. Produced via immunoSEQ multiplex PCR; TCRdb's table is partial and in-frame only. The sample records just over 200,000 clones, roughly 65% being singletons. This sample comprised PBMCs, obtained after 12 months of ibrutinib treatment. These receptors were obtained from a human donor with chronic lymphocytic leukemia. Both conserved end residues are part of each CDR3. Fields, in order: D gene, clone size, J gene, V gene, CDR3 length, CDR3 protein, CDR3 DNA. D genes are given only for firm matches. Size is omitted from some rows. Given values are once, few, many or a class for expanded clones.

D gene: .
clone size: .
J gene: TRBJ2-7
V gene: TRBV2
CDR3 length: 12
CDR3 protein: CASSIGRLEQYF
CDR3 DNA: TGTGCCAGCAGTATCGGACGGTTAGAGCAGTACTTC

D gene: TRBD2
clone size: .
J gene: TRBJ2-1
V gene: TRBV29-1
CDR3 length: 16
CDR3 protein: CSVLGLADHSYNEQFF
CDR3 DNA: TGCAGCGTTCTCGGACTAGCGGACCACTCCTACAATGAGCAGTTCTTC

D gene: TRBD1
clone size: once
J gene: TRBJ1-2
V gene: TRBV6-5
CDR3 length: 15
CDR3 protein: CASSNRQGSNYGYTF
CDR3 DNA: TGTGCCAGCAGTAACAGACAGGGGAGTAACTATGGCTACACCTTC

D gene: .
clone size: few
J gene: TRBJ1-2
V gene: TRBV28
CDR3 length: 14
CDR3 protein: CASTLDGVNYGYTF
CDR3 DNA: TGTGCCAGCACCCTGGACGGCGTTAACTATGGCTACACCTTC

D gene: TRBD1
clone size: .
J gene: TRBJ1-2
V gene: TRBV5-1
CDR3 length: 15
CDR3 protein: CASSRQGAVDYGYTF
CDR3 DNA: TGCGCCAGCAGCCGACAGGGGGCGGTTGACTATGGCTACACCTTC

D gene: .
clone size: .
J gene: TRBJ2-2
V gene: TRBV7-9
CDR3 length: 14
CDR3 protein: CATTGALNTGELFF
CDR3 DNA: TGTGCCACCACGGGGGCGCTGAACACCGGGGAGCTGTTTTTT

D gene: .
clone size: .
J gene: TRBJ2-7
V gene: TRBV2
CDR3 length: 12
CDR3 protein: CASRGQSYEQYF
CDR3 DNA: TGTGCCAGCAGAGGACAGTCCTACGAGCAGTACTTC

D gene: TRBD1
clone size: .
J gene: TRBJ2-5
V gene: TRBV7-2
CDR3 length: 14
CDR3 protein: CASSYAGTEETQYF
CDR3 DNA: TGTGCCAGCAGTTATGCCGGGACAGAAGAGACCCAGTACTTC

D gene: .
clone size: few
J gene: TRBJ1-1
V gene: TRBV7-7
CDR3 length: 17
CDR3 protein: CASSSPNTGPVVTEAFF
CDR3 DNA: TGTGCTAGCAGCTCCCCCAATACAGGGCCGGTGGTCACTGAAGCTTTCTTT

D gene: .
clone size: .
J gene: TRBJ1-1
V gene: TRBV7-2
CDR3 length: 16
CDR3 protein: CASSLALTGTSTEAFF
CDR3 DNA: TGTGCCAGCAGCTTAGCCCTTACCGGGACATCGACTGAAGCTTTCTTT

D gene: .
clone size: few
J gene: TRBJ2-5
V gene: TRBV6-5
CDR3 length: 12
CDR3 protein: CASSYSMETQYF
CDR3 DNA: TGTGCCAGCAGTTACTCGATGGAGACCCAGTACTTC

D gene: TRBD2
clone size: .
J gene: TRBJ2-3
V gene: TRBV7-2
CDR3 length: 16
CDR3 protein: CASSLGLAGAGDTQYF
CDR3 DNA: TGTGCCAGCAGCCTTGGCCTAGCGGGAGCGGGGGATACGCAGTATTTT

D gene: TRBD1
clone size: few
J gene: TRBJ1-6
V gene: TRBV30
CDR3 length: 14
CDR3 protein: CAWNLGTVNSPLHF
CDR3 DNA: TGTGCCTGGAACCTAGGGACAGTGAATTCACCCCTCCACTTT

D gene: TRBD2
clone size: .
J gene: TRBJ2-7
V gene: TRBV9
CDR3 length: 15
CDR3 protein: CASSAGTSGAYEQYF
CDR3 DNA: TGTGCCAGCAGCGCGGGGACTAGCGGGGCCTACGAGCAGTACTTC

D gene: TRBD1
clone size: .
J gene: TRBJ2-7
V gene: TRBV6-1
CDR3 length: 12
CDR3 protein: CACRQGVGEQYF
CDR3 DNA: TGTGCCTGCAGGCAGGGGGTAGGCGAGCAGTACTTC

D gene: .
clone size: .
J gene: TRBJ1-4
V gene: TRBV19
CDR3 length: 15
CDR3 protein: CASSIETPTNEKLFF
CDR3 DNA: TGTGCCAGTAGTATAGAGACGCCAACTAATGAAAAACTGTTTTTT